The clone carrying this T cell receptor beta chain has only a few counts. Its antigen remains unidentified. Sequencing used immunoSEQ multiplex PCR; TCRdb keeps in-frame clones, though not all of them. This sample yields fewer than 50,000 clones, of which 80% are seen a single time; about a fifth belongs to the top ten. The data derive from a study of T cell responses to AZD1222 COVID-19 vaccine. Findings of the study overall: A mostly white British donor set with more females was recruited, and clonal diversity was possibly underestimated. The number of AZD1222 recipients seropositive at baseline was only six. Regions 160-218 and 743-854 held dominance among vaccine-associated CD4 TCRs, which spanned spike.

The V and J ends lost 7 bases and 2 bases respectively, with 19 bases between them. The CDR3 consists of 16 residues. Germline V gives CDR1 SGHRS, CDR2 YFSETQ. Sample: peripheral blood, taken 28 days after the second dose of the MenACWY control vaccine. This receptor was identified in an adult who received the MenACWY meningococcal vaccine as a control. The chain is built from TRBV5-1 and TRBJ1-5; tentatively, D is TRBD1 (6 bases). The CDR3 region is CASRGPAGQGNQPQHF. In nucleotides, the CDR3 is TGCGCCAGCCGGGGGCCCGCAGGGCAGGGCAATCAGCCCCAGCATTTT.